This T cell receptor (beta chain) was captured by sequencing in a study of blood T cell repertoires in COVID-19. Study context: Sample material is recorded as cDNA or gDNA derived from T cells, B-cell-depleted T cells, or PBMCs.

As handled by the study authors: By means of reference gene primer amplification, nucleated cell counts were estimated. Profiling relied on immunoSEQ multiplex PCR, and the TCRdb table lists in-frame clones only, not all of them. The V and J calls and clone size are taken from that table; D and trimming were inferred from the DNA. Here the sample spans tens of thousands of clones, approximately 85% being singletons. The receptor was isolated from a man aged 55-75 years with acute or convalescent COVID-19. The specimen sequenced was peripheral blood.

The CDR3 DNA sequence: TGTGCCACCCGGGAGGACCTGGGAAACACCATATATTTT. Its protein product is CATREDLGNTIYF. V and J are TRBV19 and TRBJ1-3; D remains ambiguous. Trimming shortened V by 10 bases and J by 4 bases, and 14 bases separated the two germline ends. The CDR3 length is 13 residues. Germline loops: CDR1 LNHDA, CDR2 SQIVND (reference sequence).